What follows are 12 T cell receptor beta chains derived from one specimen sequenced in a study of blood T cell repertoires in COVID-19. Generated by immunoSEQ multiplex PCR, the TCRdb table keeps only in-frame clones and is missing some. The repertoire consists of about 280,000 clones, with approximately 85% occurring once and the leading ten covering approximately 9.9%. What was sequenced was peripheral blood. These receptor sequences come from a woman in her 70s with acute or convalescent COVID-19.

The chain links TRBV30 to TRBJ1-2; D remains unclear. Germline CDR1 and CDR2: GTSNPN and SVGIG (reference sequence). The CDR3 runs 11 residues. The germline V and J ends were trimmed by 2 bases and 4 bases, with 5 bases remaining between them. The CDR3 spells CAWSYSYGYTF. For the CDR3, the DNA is TGTGCCTGGAGTTATTCCTATGGCTACACCTTC.

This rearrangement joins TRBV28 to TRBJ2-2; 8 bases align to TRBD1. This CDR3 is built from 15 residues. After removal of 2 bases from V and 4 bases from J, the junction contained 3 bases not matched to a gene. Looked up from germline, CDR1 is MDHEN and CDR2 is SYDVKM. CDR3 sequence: CASSLRTGSTGELFF. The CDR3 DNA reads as TGTGCCAGCAGTTTAAGGACAGGGAGCACCGGGGAGCTGTTTTTT.

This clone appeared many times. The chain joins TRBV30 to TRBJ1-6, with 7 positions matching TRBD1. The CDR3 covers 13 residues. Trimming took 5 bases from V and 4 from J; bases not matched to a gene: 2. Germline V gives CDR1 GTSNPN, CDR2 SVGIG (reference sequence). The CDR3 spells CAWATGYNSPLHF. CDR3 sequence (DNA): TGTGCCTGGGCGACAGGGTATAATTCACCCCTCCACTTT.

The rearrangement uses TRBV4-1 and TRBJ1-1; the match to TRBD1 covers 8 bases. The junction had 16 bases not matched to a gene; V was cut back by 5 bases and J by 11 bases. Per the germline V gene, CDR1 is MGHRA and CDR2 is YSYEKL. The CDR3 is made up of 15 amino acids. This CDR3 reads CASSEPGGGGIRAFF. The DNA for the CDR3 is TGCGCCAGCAGCGAACCAGGGGGCGGCGGGATACGGGCTTTCTTT.

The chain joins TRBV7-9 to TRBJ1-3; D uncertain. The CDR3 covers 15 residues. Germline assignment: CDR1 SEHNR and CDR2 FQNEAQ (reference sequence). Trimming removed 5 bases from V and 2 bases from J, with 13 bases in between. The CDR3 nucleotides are TGTGCCAGCAGCCCGGTCGAGAGGGCTGGAAACACCATATATTTT. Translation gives CASSPVERAGNTIYF. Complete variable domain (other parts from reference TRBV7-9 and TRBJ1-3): DTGVSQNPRHKITKRGQNVTFRCDPISEHNRLYWYRQTLGQGPEFLTYFQNEAQLEKSRLLSDRFSAERPKGSFSTLEIQRTEQGDSAMYLCASSPVERAGNTIYFGEGSWLTVV.

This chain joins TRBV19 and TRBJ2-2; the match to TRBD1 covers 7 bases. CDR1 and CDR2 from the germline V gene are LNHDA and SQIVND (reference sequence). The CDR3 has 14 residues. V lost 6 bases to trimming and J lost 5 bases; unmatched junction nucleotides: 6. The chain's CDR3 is CASRPTGSTGELFF. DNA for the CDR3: TGTGCCAGTAGACCGACAGGGTCAACCGGGGAGCTGTTTTTT.

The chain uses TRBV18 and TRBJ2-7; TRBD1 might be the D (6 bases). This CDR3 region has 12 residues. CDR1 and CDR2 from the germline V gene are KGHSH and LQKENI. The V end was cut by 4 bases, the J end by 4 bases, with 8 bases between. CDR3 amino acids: CASSQDSYEQYF. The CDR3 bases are TGTGCCAGCTCACAGGACAGTTACGAGCAGTACTTC.

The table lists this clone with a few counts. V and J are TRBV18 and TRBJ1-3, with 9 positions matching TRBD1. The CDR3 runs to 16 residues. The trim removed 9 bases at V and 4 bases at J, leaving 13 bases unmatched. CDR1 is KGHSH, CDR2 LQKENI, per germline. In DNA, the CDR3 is TGTGCCAGTTCGCTCCGGGACAGGGTAGACGGAAACACCATATATTTT. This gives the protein CASSLRDRVDGNTIYF.

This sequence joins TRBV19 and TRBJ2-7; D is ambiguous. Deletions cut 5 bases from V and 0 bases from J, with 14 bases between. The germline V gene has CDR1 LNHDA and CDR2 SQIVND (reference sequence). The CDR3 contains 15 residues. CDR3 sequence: CASSEVSELSYEQYF. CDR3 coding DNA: TGTGCCAGTAGTGAGGTGTCAGAGCTCTCCTACGAGCAGTACTTC.

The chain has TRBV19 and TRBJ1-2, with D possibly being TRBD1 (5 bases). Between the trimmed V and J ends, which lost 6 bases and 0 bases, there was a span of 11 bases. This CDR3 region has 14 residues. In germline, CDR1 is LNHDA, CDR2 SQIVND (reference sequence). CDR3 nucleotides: TGTGCCAGTAGGGACGGAGGGGCTAACTATGGCTACACCTTC. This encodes CASRDGGANYGYTF.

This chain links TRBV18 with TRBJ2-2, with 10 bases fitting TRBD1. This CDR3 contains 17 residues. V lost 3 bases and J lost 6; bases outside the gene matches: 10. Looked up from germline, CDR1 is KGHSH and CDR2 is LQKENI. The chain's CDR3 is CASSPLTPTGGSGELFF. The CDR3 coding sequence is TGTGCCAGCTCACCTCTTACCCCGACAGGGGGCTCCGGGGAGCTGTTTTTT.

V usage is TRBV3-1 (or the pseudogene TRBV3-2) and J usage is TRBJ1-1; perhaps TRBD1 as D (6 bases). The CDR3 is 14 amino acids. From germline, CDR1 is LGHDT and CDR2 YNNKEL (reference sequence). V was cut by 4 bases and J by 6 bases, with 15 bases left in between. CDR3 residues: CASSLQGTRPEAFF. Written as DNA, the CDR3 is TGTGCCAGCAGCCTTCAGGGGACCAGGCCTGAAGCTTTCTTT.